The 21 T cell receptor beta chains below were found in one sample sequenced in a study of T-cell memory formation after mild COVID-19. TCRdb processed the 5' RACE reads anew with MiXCR; each CDR3 protein has one entry. The table has around 200,000 distinct CDR3 sequences, more than 15% seen once; the top ten hold roughly 1.9%. Material: PBMCs or a T cell subset sorted from them (not recorded which). Every receptor here comes from an adult woman who had mild COVID-19 (a few samples of this study predate the infection). Cell type and time point are not known.

The CDR3 DNA reads TGTGCCAGCAGTGAGGGCCTTGCCACAGATACGCAGTATTTT. Encoded protein: CASSEGLATDTQYF. V is TRBV25-1 and J is TRBJ2-3; unclear D gene. The CDR3 sequence is 14 residues long. From germline, CDR1 is MGHDK and CDR2 SYGVNS. V was pared by 3 bases and J by 2 bases, with 9 bases between. The whole variable domain, filled in from reference TRBV25-1 and TRBJ2-3, reads EADIYQTPRYLVIGTGKKITLECSQTMGHDKMYWYQQDPGMELHLIHYSYGVNSTEKGDLSSESTVSRIRTEHFPLTLESARPSHTSQYLCASSEGLATDTQYFGPGTRLTVL.

With respect to this clonotype: The junction departs from germline at one end; a sequencing error may be responsible. V gene TRBV20-1 combines with J gene TRBJ2-7; tentatively, D is TRBD2 (5 bases). The germline CDR1 and CDR2 sequences are DFQATT and SNEGSKA (reference sequence). This CDR3 spans 16 amino acids. CDR3 sequence (DNA): TGCAGTGCTAGTTCCATCATAGCGAGGGCCTCCTTCGAGCAGTACTTC. Translation gives CSASSIIARASFEQYF.

This clonotype showed up just a few times. The J gene is TRBJ2-1, the V gene TRBV12-3 or TRBV12-4, with 9 nucleotides matching TRBD2. With V trimmed by 3 bases and J by 5 bases, 5 bases remained unmatched. The CDR3 spans 15 residues. CDR3 protein: CASSFGLAGNNEQFF. CDR3 sequence (DNA): TGTGCCAGCAGTTTCGGGCTAGCGGGAAACAATGAGCAGTTCTTC.

The V and J genes are TRBV9 and TRBJ2-5, with D unclear. Germline values: CDR1 SGDLS, CDR2 YYNGEE. V was shortened by 0 bases and J by 2 bases, with 11 bases between the two germline ends. The CDR3 length is 15 residues. CDR3 region: CASSVGGGEQETQYF. CDR3 bases: TGTGCCAGCAGCGTAGGTGGCGGCGAACAAGAGACCCAGTACTTC. Filled out from reference TRBV9 and TRBJ2-5, the complete variable domain reads DSGVTQTPKHLITATGQRVTLRCSPRSGDLSVYWYQQSLDQGLQFLIQYYNGEERAKGNILERFSAQQFPDLHSELNLSSLELGDSALYFCASSVGGGEQETQYFGPGTRLLVL.

The rearrangement joins TRBV14 to TRBJ1-5; D ambiguous. This CDR3 region has 12 residues. V was pared by 4 bases and J by 3 bases, with 4 bases between. Germline V lookup: CDR1 SGHDN, CDR2 FVKESK. As DNA, the CDR3 is TGTGCCAGCAGCCCGAACAATCAGCCCCAGCATTTT. Protein: CASSPNNQPQHF.

The chain links TRBV4-2 to TRBJ2-7; 8 nucleotides agree with TRBD2. Germline V CDR1 and CDR2: LGHNA, YNFKEQ. Trimming took 3 bases from V and 2 from J; bases not matched to a gene: 6. This CDR3 comprises 15 residues. CDR3 nucleotides: TGTGCCAGCAGCCATGCTACTAGCGGCCCCTACGAGCAGTACTTC. This translates into CASSHATSGPYEQYF.

This chain uses TRBV7-2 with TRBJ2-1; D uncertain. The CDR3 contains 13 residues. Germline V gene lookup returns CDR1 SGHTA and CDR2 FQGNSA. The V end was cut by 5 bases, the J end by 9 bases, with 14 bases between. As DNA, the CDR3 is TGTGCCAGCAGCCCCAACCCCCCAGGTGAGCAGTTCTTC. Translating it yields CASSPNPPGEQFF.

This clonotype occurred a few times. V is TRBV20-1 and J is TRBJ1-2; tentative D call: TRBD1 (6 bases). CDR3 size: 13 residues. Germline V gene sequence: CDR1 DFQATT, CDR2 SNEGSKA (reference sequence). The V and J ends lost 0 bases and 4 bases respectively, with 9 bases between them. CDR3 bases: TGCAGTGCTAGAGAAGAGGGGGGCTATGGCTACACCTTC. Translation gives CSAREEGGYGYTF.

In this sample, this clonotype turned up many times. The chain combines TRBV2 with TRBJ2-1; 14 nucleotides match TRBD2. Germline trimming cut 8 bases from V and 2 bases from J; bases unmatched to any gene: 11. CDR1 is SNHLY and CDR2 is FYNNEI in the germline V gene. The CDR3 sequence is 18 residues long. CDR3 residues: CASDLGLAGVGAYNEQFF. Here the CDR3 DNA reads TGTGCCAGCGATCTGGGACTAGCGGGAGTCGGCGCCTACAATGAGCAGTTCTTC.

The chain combines TRBV29-1 with TRBJ2-3; TRBD2 aligns across 7 bases. The CDR3 spans 15 residues. V gave up 5 bases and J gave up 2 bases; unmatched junction bases: 10. Germline loops: CDR1 SQVTM, CDR2 ANQGSEA. CDR3 sequence (DNA): TGCAGCGTTCCCGATAGCGGGTGGTACACAGATACGCAGTATTTT. Amino acid sequence: CSVPDSGWYTDTQYF.

The chain is built from TRBV11-1 and TRBJ2-2; D is unclear. Germline assignment: CDR1 SGHAT and CDR2 FQDESV (reference sequence). Deletions cut 5 bases from V and 2 bases from J, with 21 bases between. This CDR3 comprises 18 residues. The CDR3 is CASSPPTRWGENTGELFF. In nucleotides, the CDR3 is TGTGCCAGCAGCCCCCCCACCCGGTGGGGTGAAAACACCGGGGAGCTGTTTTTT.

This clonotype was recorded a few times. The chain uses TRBV5-1 and TRBJ2-1; 7 nucleotides line up with TRBD2. The junction had 11 bases not matched to a gene; V was cut back by 4 bases and J by 7 bases. The germline CDR1 and CDR2 sequences are SGHRS and YFSETQ. The CDR3 runs 15 residues. In DNA form, the CDR3 reads TGCGCCAGCAGCGTCCTTGGGAGGGCCGGGAATGAGCAGTTCTTC. Translated, it gives CASSVLGRAGNEQFF.

The chain links TRBV19 to TRBJ2-7; 11 nucleotides match TRBD1. Germline CDR1 LNHDA, CDR2 SQIVND (reference sequence). The CDR3 consists of 15 residues. The V and J ends lost 4 bases and 3 bases, in that order; junction bases with no gene match: 5. CDR3 in amino acids: CASSRTGTGGYEQYF. Written as DNA, the CDR3 is TGTGCCAGTAGTAGAACCGGGACAGGGGGCTACGAGCAGTACTTC.

A remark on this clonotype: A read error may account for a junction end that differs from germline. The chain carries TRBV12-3 or TRBV12-4 and TRBJ2-5; 8 bases are shared with TRBD2. CDR3 size: 13 residues. CDR3 amino acids: CASSLGAGGAGDF. DNA of the CDR3: TGTGCCAGCAGTTTAGGGGCTGGTGGAGCGGGAGACTTC.

This chain links TRBV3-1 with TRBJ2-7, with TRBD2 identical over 7 bases. Losses at the gene ends were 4 bases for V and 0 bases for J; bases not matched to a gene: 21. CDR3 length equals 20 residues. Germline values: CDR1 LGHDT, CDR2 YNNKEL (reference sequence). This CDR3 is CASSRRTRSESVLSSYEQYF. In DNA, the CDR3 is TGTGCCAGCAGCCGCCGGACTAGGTCAGAAAGTGTCCTATCCTCCTACGAGCAGTACTTC.

There are a few counts of this clonotype. The genes are TRBV7-2 and TRBJ2-7, with 9 bases matching TRBD1. Trimming removed 5 bases from V and 0 bases from J; junction bases left unmatched: 5. The CDR3 has 15 residues. The germline V gene has CDR1 SGHTA and CDR2 FQGNSA. CDR3 loop: CASSGDRASSYEQYF. The CDR3 DNA follows: TGTGCCAGCAGCGGGGACAGGGCCTCCTCCTACGAGCAGTACTTC.

The chain combines TRBV4-2 with TRBJ2-3; D unresolved. The CDR3 length is 16 residues. The V end was cut by 4 bases, the J end by 0 bases, with 14 bases between. Germline-derived CDR1 and CDR2 are LGHNA and YNFKEQ. The CDR3 loop is CASSPLGEGSTDTQYF. In DNA form, the CDR3 reads TGTGCCAGCAGCCCCCTCGGAGAAGGGAGCACAGATACGCAGTATTTT.

The CDR3 is CASSPRAESYEQYF. The CDR3 region has the DNA TGTGCCAGCAGCCCAAGGGCGGAATCGTACGAGCAGTACTTC. The chain carries TRBV7-9 and TRBJ2-7, with unresolved D. Looked up from germline, CDR1 is SEHNR and CDR2 is FQNEAQ (reference sequence). CDR3 length: 14 residues. V lost 5 bases and J lost 4, with 15 bases in between.

This clonotype was recorded many times. The genes are TRBV25-1 and TRBJ1-2; a possible D gene is TRBD1 (5 bases). Deletions cut 0 bases from V and 5 bases from J, with 13 bases between. The CDR3 consists of 15 residues. In germline, CDR1 is MGHDK, CDR2 SYGVNS. Here the CDR3 reads CASSEYSAGNYGYTF. DNA for the CDR3: TGTGCCAGCAGTGAATATTCGGCAGGGAATTATGGCTACACCTTC.

This clonotype was seen ten or more times. The chain recombines TRBV4-2 with TRBJ2-3; 7 bases fit TRBD2. Germline CDR1 is LGHNA and CDR2 is YNFKEQ. The trim removed 0 bases at V and 0 bases at J, leaving 0 bases unmatched. The CDR3 length is 15 residues. This CDR3 is CASSQDSGSTDTQYF. CDR3 nucleotide sequence: TGTGCCAGCAGCCAAGATAGCGGGAGCACAGATACGCAGTATTTT.

This clonotype was seen at least ten times. The rearrangement uses TRBV5-1 and TRBJ2-5; D is uncertain. CDR1 is SGHRS, CDR2 YFSETQ, per germline. This CDR3 region has 15 residues. V was trimmed by 0 bases and J by 0 bases, leaving 9 bases between them. CDR3: CASSLATGDQETQYF. The CDR3 DNA is TGCGCCAGCAGCTTGGCCACCGGAGACCAAGAGACCCAGTACTTC.